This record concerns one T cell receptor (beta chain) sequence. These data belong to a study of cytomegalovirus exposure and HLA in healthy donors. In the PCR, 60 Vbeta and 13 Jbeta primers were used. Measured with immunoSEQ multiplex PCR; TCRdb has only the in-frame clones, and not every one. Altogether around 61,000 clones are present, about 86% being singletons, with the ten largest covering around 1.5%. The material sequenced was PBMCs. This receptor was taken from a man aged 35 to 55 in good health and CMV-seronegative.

The CDR3, as DNA: TGTGCCAGCAGCGTAGCTAGTTTGACAGGGGGTAGGAATGAGCAGTTCTTC. This gives the protein CASSVASLTGGRNEQFF. The rearrangement uses TRBV9 and TRBJ2-1, with 9 bases that match TRBD1. CDR1 SGDLS and CDR2 YYNGEE come from the germline V gene. The CDR3 contains 17 residues. The trim removed 0 bases at V and 7 bases at J, leaving 11 bases unmatched.